This T cell receptor (beta chain) was identified during a study of cytomegalovirus exposure and HLA in healthy donors. The study's findings and limits: Several of the most significant clusters appeared, in a later analysis, to be linked to common viral pathogens.

PCR amplification relied on 60 Vbeta primers (plus 13 Jbeta primers). The repertoire was sequenced with immunoSEQ multiplex PCR; TCRdb's copy has only in-frame clones and lacks some. The sample holds 200,000 to 250,000 clones; around 73% are singletons and the top ten take 3.8%. Trimming removed 0 bases from V and 4 bases from J; junction bases left unmatched: 14. CDR3 size: 19 residues. Germline-derived CDR1 and CDR2 are MRHNA and SNTAGT. Worth noting for this clone: What it binds is unknown.

This clonotype was sampled from a male donor in good health and CMV-seronegative. V and J are TRBV6-4 and TRBJ2-5; 10 bases line up with TRBD2. The sequenced sample consisted of PBMCs. The CDR3 region has the DNA TGTGCCAGCAGTGACTCGCTCGCGGCTAGCGGGAGACGCACAGAGACCCAGTACTTC. Encoded protein: CASSDSLAASGRRTETQYF.